The present T cell receptor beta chain was sequenced within a study of T cell repertoires in cytomegalovirus infection. At the level of the study: Through public TCR beta signatures, both CMV infection and matching HLA type were indicated.

TCRdb processed the reads anew with MiXCR; each CDR3 protein has one entry. The repertoire has approximately 250,000 distinct CDR3 sequences, around an eighth of them found once; the top ten carry approximately 1.6%. This clonotype was seen a few times. Its target is unknown. Study findings and constraints: Individuals carrying CMV plus the relevant HLA were identified by cumulative frequency of public TCR beta families.

CDR3 length equals 15 residues. CDR1 SQVTM and CDR2 ANQGSEA come from the germline V gene. V lost 5 bases, J lost 4 bases, and 21 bases lay in between. The sequence derives from a human donor in good health (CMV status not recorded). Some clones in this sample may be carry-over from other donors' samples. The sequenced sample was PBMCs. The chain joins TRBV29-1 to TRBJ2-7; perhaps TRBD1 as D (7 bases). CDR3 sequence: CSVRAGGTVAYEQYF. CDR3 sequence (DNA): TGCAGCGTTCGCGCTGGCGGGACAGTCGCTTACGAGCAGTACTTC.